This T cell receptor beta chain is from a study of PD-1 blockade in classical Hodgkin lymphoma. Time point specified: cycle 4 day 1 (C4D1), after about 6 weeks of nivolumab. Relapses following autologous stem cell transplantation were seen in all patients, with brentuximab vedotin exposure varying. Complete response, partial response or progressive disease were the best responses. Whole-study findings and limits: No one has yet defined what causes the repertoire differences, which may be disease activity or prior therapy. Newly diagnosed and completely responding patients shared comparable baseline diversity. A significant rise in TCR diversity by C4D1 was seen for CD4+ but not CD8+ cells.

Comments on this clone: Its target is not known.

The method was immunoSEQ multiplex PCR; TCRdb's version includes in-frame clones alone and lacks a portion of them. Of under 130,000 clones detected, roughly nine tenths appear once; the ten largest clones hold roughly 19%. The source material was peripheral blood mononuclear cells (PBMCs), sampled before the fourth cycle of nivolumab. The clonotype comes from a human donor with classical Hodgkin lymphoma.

CDR3 sequence (DNA): TGTGCCAGCAGCGGCTTCGCCAGCAGTGGGGCTAGCGGGAGAGGAGAGCAGTACTTC. It codes for CASSGFASSGASGRGEQYF. V is TRBV2 and J is TRBJ2-7; 10 nucleotides align to TRBD2. The CDR3 totals 19 residues. From germline, CDR1 is SNHLY and CDR2 FYNNEI. V shed 6 bases and J 7 bases; nucleotides not matched to a gene: 24.